There are a few counts of the clone carrying this TCR beta chain. The data belong to a study of beta chain features in type 1 diabetes. The overall study: The patient and healthy donor groups were comparable for age, gender and cell yields.

Germline V gene sequence: CDR1 SEHNR, CDR2 FQNEAQ (reference sequence). V lost 2 bases and J 8 bases, leaving 6 bases between the germline ends. The CDR3 is 11 amino acids. Sequenced material consisted of expressed TCRB transcripts (all of the isolated RNA was reverse transcribed). TCRdb keeps only in-frame clones here, not all; method: immunoSEQ multiplex PCR. The table includes roughly 450,000 clones, 11% detected once. Sequenced sample: naive CD4+ T cells from blood. The receptor's source is a woman aged 18-29 years in good health. This chain joins TRBV7-9 and TRBJ1-1; D not resolved. The CDR3 DNA is TGTGCCAGCAGCTTAAAGCAGGAAGCTTTCTTT. This encodes CASSLKQEAFF.